The clone carrying this T cell receptor (beta chain) was found many times. Its antigen is as yet unknown. The entry originates in a study of T cells in Graves' hyperthyroidism and ophthalmopathy. Overall study results and limits: Ophthalmopathy and stable hyperthyroidism were separated by a 13 V-J model.

The CDR3 is 13 residues long. Deletions cut 6 bases from V and 3 bases from J, with 12 bases between. Per the germline V gene, CDR1 is MDHEN and CDR2 is SYDVKM. Uncontrolled infection, other autoimmune disease, pregnancy or lactation led to exclusion. Diagnosis relied on clinical symptoms, serum thyroxine and TRAb, thyroid ultrasound and orbital computed tomography. PBMCs were sourced from about 10 ml fresh peripheral blood. Amplification yielded TCR beta CDR3 regions, with RNA transcripts as the source. The HTBI primer set was used in a first-round RT-PCR of the TCR CDR3. MiXCR was run by TCRdb on the multiplex PCR reads, yielding one entry per CDR3 protein. The table lists about 400,000 distinct CDR3 sequences, about 14% of them singletons.

The chain recombines TRBV28 with TRBJ2-7; D remains unclear. The origin of this receptor is a man aged 45-60 years with Graves' ophthalmopathy. Sequenced sample: blood. The CDR3 reads CASRPRNRYEQYF. The CDR3 region has the DNA TGTGCCAGCAGACCGAGGAACCGCTACGAGCAGTACTTC.